This T cell receptor beta chain was profiled in a study of B cell selection in AIRE deficiency. The study, taken as a whole, reports: Patient Tconv cells held roughly 31% of Treg sequences shared by healthy donors. Of some 3,300 shared Treg TCRbeta sequences, approximately 31% were healthy-only, approximately 9% patient-only. In TCRBV usage, CDR3 length and diversity, patient Tconv and Treg cells matched healthy donors. Shorter CDR3s marked shared Treg sequences, biased toward few non-templated insertions.

Using immunoSEQ multiplex PCR, the repertoire was profiled, and TCRdb retains in-frame clones only, with some absent. The top ten clones hold more than 0.15% of a sample with about 21,000 clones, roughly 97% of them seen once. Sorting defined conventional CD4 T cells as CD4+CD127+. A word on this clone: Its antigen is not known.

V shed 5 bases and J 7 bases; nucleotides not matched to a gene: 11. Looked up from germline, CDR1 is SGHNT and CDR2 is YENEEA. The CDR3 contains 15 residues. This sequence originates from a human donor with AIRE deficiency. The rearrangement joins TRBV11-3 to TRBJ2-7, with TRBD1 identical over 10 bases. The specimen sequenced was conventional CD4+ T cells sorted from PBMCs. DNA for the CDR3: TGTGCCAGCAGCCCACCGGGACAGGGGATACGTGAGCAGTACTTC. Translated, it gives CASSPPGQGIREQYF.